This TCR beta chain was sequenced in a study of T cell responses to AZD1222 COVID-19 vaccine. Assay: immunoSEQ multiplex PCR; the TCRdb copy retains only in-frame clones and omits some. The data show 70,000 to 85,000 clones, roughly 89% seen once. The sample holds one count of this clone. The antigen remains unidentified. Study-level points and caveats: Two doses of AZD1222 preceded a rise in Spike-specific TCR breadth and depth. Nearly half of unique spike-specific TCRs reportedly avoided B.1.351 and B.1.1.7 mutated regions.

This CDR3 region has 15 residues. V lost 6 bases to trimming and J lost 0 bases; unmatched junction nucleotides: 4. CDR1 is LGHDT and CDR2 is YNNKEL in the germline V gene (reference sequence). The rearrangement joins TRBV3-1 (or the pseudogene TRBV3-2) to TRBJ1-4; TRBD1 matches at 7 bases. The sequence was collected from an adult in good health. Sequenced material: peripheral blood, taken on day 0 of AZD1222 vaccination. DNA of the CDR3: TGTGCCAGCAGACCTACAGGGGCAACTAATGAAAAACTGTTTTTT. This codes for CASRPTGATNEKLFF.